This T cell receptor beta chain was identified in a study of T cells in Graves' hyperthyroidism and ophthalmopathy (dated by TCRdb to between 2018 and 2020). Some background on the complete study: Peripheral blood was sampled at the time of initial diagnosis, prior to any treatment. To identify TCR V-J signatures that set the groups apart, the researchers used a discovery cohort of 95 to 100 patients, made up of about 44 with Graves' ophthalmopathy and about 59 with stable Graves' hyperthyroidism. Prospective prediction of ophthalmopathy was tested in an independent validation cohort consisting of under 20 hyperthyroidism patients and around 16 patients who later progressed to ophthalmopathy. The roughly 100 discovery patients were randomly divided into training and test sets at a 7:3 ratio. In addition, the study compared T-cell repertoires in thyroid tissue and in blood from six Graves' hyperthyroidism patients. Following sampling, methimazole starting at 30 mg daily was given to hyperthyroidism patients, and high-dose intravenous methylprednisolone was given to ophthalmopathy patients. TCR Vbeta CDR3 sequencing of 135 peripheral blood samples (fewer than 45 ophthalmopathy, over 70 hyperthyroidism and approximately 17 progressor patients) is reported in the paper. Results the study describes overall, beyond this receptor: In cross-validation, a model built on a 13 V-J signature told ophthalmopathy apart from stable hyperthyroidism with 85% to 90% sensitivity and about 81% specificity, and in testing the same model reached 80%/75%. In validation, the model predicted progression to ophthalmopathy a median of about 6.5 months before onset, with about 71% sensitivity and about 72% specificity. Blood samples also contained most of the expanded thyroid clonotypes (frequency above 0.001), which suggests that blood repertoires may reflect thyroid immune responses. No statistical method was used to fix the sample size in advance, and group allocation was not hidden from the investigators.

Stable Graves' hyperthyroidism was defined as no progression to ophthalmopathy during 18 months of follow-up. Hyperthyroidism patients were aged 18 to 65 years and newly diagnosed, with disease duration of less than 2 months. Patients with uncontrolled infections, other autoimmune diseases, pregnancy or lactation were excluded. Clinical symptoms, serum thyroxine and TRAb, thyroid ultrasound, and orbital computed tomography formed the basis for the diagnoses. PBMCs were isolated from 8 to 10 ml of fresh peripheral blood by Ficoll-Paque density gradient centrifugation. Total RNA was extracted with Trizol reagent, and quality was checked on an Agilent 2100 Bioanalyzer. Amplification of TCR beta CDR3 regions was carried out from RNA transcripts. For the first round of RT-PCR on the TCR CDR3, the HTBI primer set was used together with the Qiagen OneStep RT-PCR kit. Libraries were constructed in a second round of multiplex PCR, after which size selection and purification were carried out. Paired-end sequencing of the libraries was performed with 100 bp reads on an Illumina HiSeq2000. Regarding the original processing steps: SOAPnuke was used to process the raw data, removing reads that contained adapters or uncalled bases, had a mean Phred below 15, or lacked an exact match to the constant primer or identifier. High-quality paired reads were merged using COPE v1.2.5, and each unique nucleotide sequence was defined as a clonotype. Clonotypes were aligned to IMGT TRBV, TRBD and TRBJ reference segments using MiTCR v1.1. The analysis included only V-J combinations with a frequency above 0.0001, which together covered 98% to 99.2% of the repertoires. The TCS score was defined as the ratio of F50 (clonal expansion) to E x V (chaos), calculated using BLOSUM62-based TCRdist between CDR3 peptides within each V-J. Welch's t-statistics and random forest reduced around 510 V-J features to under 15, which were used in a naive Bayes classifier (R e1071). In-frame beta chains were kept once TCRdb had trimmed the public reads at Q25 with fastp and called clones with MiXCR. Entries that share a CDR3 protein sequence are merged under the most common genes and DNA. The V and J calls, along with clone size, are taken from TCRdb and not from the paper's own processing. This sample gives approximately 590,000 distinct CDR3 sequences in total; more than 15% of them show up just once. The ten largest clones capture 6.5% to 8% of the sample.

V lost 4 bases and J lost 1 base, and the count of bases not matched to a germline gene is 1. For CDR1 and CDR2, the germline V gene lists SGHRS and YFSETQ. The CDR3 numbers 15 residues from cysteine through phenylalanine. Just the 45-base CDR3 DNA is kept, in frame starting at base 1. This clonotype came up many times. Which antigen it targets is not known. No much larger clone exists at a distance of one base, and base qualities are not known. Material: blood. The chain is encoded by TRBV5-1 joined to TRBJ2-1; a stretch of 11 junction bases matches TRBD2. This receptor was taken from a woman under 40 with Graves' hyperthyroidism. The CDR3 protein is CASSRTSGSYNEQFF. The bases read TGCGCCAGCAGCCGGACTAGCGGGTCCTACAATGAGCAGTTCTTC. With the rest looked up from the reference TRBV5-1 and TRBJ2-1 genes rather than sequenced, the full variable domain is KAGVTQTPRYLIKTRGQQVTLSCSPISGHRSVSWYQQTPGQGLQFLFEYFSETQRNKGNFPGRFSGRQFSNSRSEMNVSTLELGDSALYLCASSRTSGSYNEQFFGPGTRLTVL.